The rows below give T cell receptor beta chains drawn from one sample of a study of T-cell reconstitution after alpha-beta-depleted transplantation in children. A single record per CDR3 protein comes from TCRdb applying MiXCR to the PCR reads. Of some 200,000 distinct CDR3 sequences in the sample, around 9.2% were seen once. The sequences come from PBMCs, mostly from graft donor cells, collected 360 days after TCRalphabeta/CD19-depleted stem cell transplant. Receptors were obtained from a male patient aged 2 to 9 who had a stem cell transplant for acute myeloid leukemia, so the T cells may come from the graft donor. CDR3s include the opening cysteine and the closing phenylalanine or tryptophan. The order of the fields is V gene, clone size, D gene, J gene, CDR3 protein, CDR3 DNA. A D gene is named only where the DNA matches it firmly. Size tells how often a clone was seen (once, few, many) or the class of an expanded clone, and some rows leave it out.

TRBV5-1	.	TRBD2	TRBJ2-1	CASSLVTSGGPMRNEQFF	TGCGCCAGCAGCTTGGTGACTAGCGGGGGGCCAATGCGCAATGAGCAGTTCTTC
TRBV11-3	.	TRBD2	TRBJ2-1	CASSFQAGRYNEQFF	TGTGCCAGCAGCTTTCAAGCGGGGCGATACAATGAGCAGTTCTTC
TRBV5-1	many	.	TRBJ2-2	CASSLEAANTGELFF	TGCGCCAGCAGCTTGGAGGCAGCGAACACCGGGGAGCTGTTTTTT
TRBV12-3/TRBV12-4	many	.	TRBJ1-1	CATSGGVMVTEAFF	TGTGCCACCAGCGGGGGCGTAATGGTCACTGAAGCTTTCTTT
TRBV5-1	many	.	TRBJ1-1	CASSLVRGSLEAFF	TGCGCCAGCAGCTTGGTACGAGGGTCGTTGGAAGCTTTCTTT
TRBV6-5	.	.	TRBJ1-5	CASSYSSPGLWQPQHF	TGTGCCAGCAGTTACTCGTCGCCAGGGTTATGGCAGCCCCAGCATTTT
TRBV28	few	.	TRBJ2-7	CASSFIGSYEQYF	TGTGCCAGCAGTTTCATAGGGAGCTACGAGCAGTACTTC
TRBV4-1	many	.	TRBJ1-5	CASSHRREVGSNQPQHF	TGCGCCAGCAGCCATCGGCGAGAAGTAGGGAGCAATCAGCCCCAGCATTTT
TRBV2	many	TRBD1	TRBJ2-2	CASRDRVGSGELFF	TGTGCCAGCAGAGACAGGGTAGGGTCCGGGGAGCTGTTTTTT
TRBV5-1	few	.	TRBJ2-7	CASSLGRSSYEQYF	TGCGCCAGCAGCCTGGGCCGAAGCTCCTACGAGCAGTACTTC
TRBV12-3/TRBV12-4	few	.	TRBJ1-4	CASSGPNEKLFF	TGTGCCAGCAGTGGGCCGAATGAAAAGCTGTTTTTT
TRBV5-1	.	TRBD2	TRBJ2-7	CASSSLAGNTYEQYF	TGCGCCAGCAGCTCTCTAGCGGGCAACACCTACGAGCAGTACTTC
TRBV5-1	many	.	TRBJ1-1	CASSPGGGATEAFF	TGCGCCAGCAGCCCCGGGGGAGGGGCGACTGAAGCTTTCTTT
TRBV7-6	many	TRBD2	TRBJ2-2	CASNPSGGYTGELFF	TGTGCCAGCAACCCTAGCGGGGGGTACACCGGGGAGCTGTTTTTT
TRBV7-2	.	.	TRBJ1-3	CASSHQTSGNTIYF	TGTGCCAGCAGCCACCAAACCTCTGGAAACACCATATATTTT
TRBV5-1	many	.	TRBJ2-7	CASSLSPGTTYEQYF	TGCGCCAGCAGCTTGTCCCCAGGGACGACCTACGAGCAGTACTTC
TRBV29-1	.	.	TRBJ2-3	CSGDSYTDTQYF	TGCAGCGGAGACAGCTACACAGATACGCAGTATTTT
TRBV20-1	.	.	TRBJ1-6	CSAPSGASPLHF	TGCAGTGCCCCGTCGGGGGCTTCACCCCTCCACTTT
TRBV10-3	many	TRBD2	TRBJ2-5	CAISEIGLAGYQETQYF	TGTGCCATCAGTGAGATCGGACTAGCGGGGTACCAAGAGACCCAGTACTTC
TRBV20-1	many	TRBD2	TRBJ2-3	CSARDGGGTDTQYF	TGCAGTGCTAGAGACGGGGGGGGAACAGATACGCAGTATTTT
TRBV6-2/TRBV6-3	few	TRBD2	TRBJ2-1	CASSYIGLVTNEQFF	TGTGCCAGCAGTTATATCGGACTAGTCACCAATGAGCAGTTCTTC
TRBV15	.	.	TRBJ2-1	CATSAYLRNEQFF	TGTGCCACCAGCGCTTACCTACGGAATGAGCAGTTCTTC
TRBV20-1	many	TRBD1	TRBJ1-1	CSAHGQGALEAFF	TGCAGTGCTCACGGACAGGGAGCCCTTGAAGCTTTCTTT
TRBV12-3/TRBV12-4	few	.	TRBJ2-5	CASSLASWGQTQYF	TGTGCCAGCAGTTTAGCCAGTTGGGGACAGACCCAGTACTTC
TRBV5-1	many	TRBD1	TRBJ2-4	CASSPTRQGALENIQYF	TGCGCCAGCAGCCCGACCCGACAGGGGGCGTTGGAAAACATTCAGTACTTC
TRBV28	many	.	TRBJ2-1	CASSLMDSYNEQFF	TGTGCCAGCAGTTTAATGGACTCCTACAATGAGCAGTTCTTC
TRBV20-1	few	.	TRBJ2-7	CSALRTHRGYEQYF	TGCAGTGCCCTAAGGACTCACCGGGGCTACGAGCAGTACTTC
TRBV11-3	few	TRBD2	TRBJ2-5	CASSLGAGTVGETQYF	TGTGCCAGCAGCTTAGGAGCGGGGACTGTAGGAGAGACCCAGTACTTC
TRBV4-3	many	.	TRBJ2-5	CASSQDGAAQETQYF	TGCGCCAGCAGCCAAGATGGGGCGGCTCAAGAGACCCAGTACTTC
TRBV25-1	few	TRBD2	TRBJ2-3	CASRARGLASADTQYF	TGTGCCAGCAGGGCCCGGGGACTAGCATCGGCAGATACGCAGTATTTT
TRBV20-1	few	TRBD1	TRBJ2-1	CSARGPPGDRDYNEQFF	TGCAGTGCTAGAGGCCCGCCGGGGGACAGGGACTACAATGAGCAGTTCTTC
TRBV6-2/TRBV6-3	.	.	TRBJ1-5	CASSYQGAGQPQHF	TGTGCCAGCAGTTATCAAGGGGCAGGGCAGCCCCAGCATTTT
TRBV7-2	few	.	TRBJ1-2	CASSNGTHYGYTF	TGTGCCAGCAGCAACGGGACTCACTATGGCTACACCTTC
TRBV12-3/TRBV12-4	many	.	TRBJ2-2	CASSFRRITGELFF	TGTGCCAGCAGTTTCCGCCGCATCACCGGGGAGCTGTTTTTT
TRBV10-3	many	TRBD2	TRBJ2-3	CAISTSGRYDTQYF	TGTGCCATCAGTACTAGCGGGAGGTATGATACGCAGTATTTT
TRBV5-1	many	.	TRBJ1-4	CASSLIGAANEKLFF	TGCGCCAGCAGCTTGATTGGAGCGGCTAATGAAAAACTGTTTTTT
TRBV30	few	TRBD1	TRBJ2-2	CAWIPGTGLTGELFF	TGTGCCTGGATCCCAGGGACAGGACTCACCGGGGAGCTGTTTTTT
TRBV5-6	few	.	TRBJ2-2	CASSRPGGPRTGELFF	TGTGCCAGCAGTCGGCCTGGCGGTCCAAGGACCGGGGAGCTGTTTTTT
TRBV5-1	few	.	TRBJ2-1	CASTGQNNEQFF	TGCGCCAGCACCGGACAGAACAATGAGCAGTTCTTC
TRBV20-1	many	.	TRBJ1-1	CSVRAPNTEAFF	TGCAGTGTCAGAGCCCCCAACACTGAAGCTTTCTTT
TRBV28	.	TRBD1	TRBJ1-2	CASSFSDRGYGYTF	TGTGCCAGCAGTTTCTCCGACAGGGGCTATGGCTACACCTTC
TRBV12-3/TRBV12-4	.	TRBD1	TRBJ2-5	CASSLGRTGGRWETQYF	TGTGCCAGCAGCCTAGGGCGGACAGGGGGCCGCTGGGAGACCCAGTACTTC
TRBV4-2	many	TRBD2	TRBJ2-1	CASSQDPRGGLNEQFF	TGTGCCAGCAGCCAAGATCCTCGGGGGGGACTTAATGAGCAGTTCTTC